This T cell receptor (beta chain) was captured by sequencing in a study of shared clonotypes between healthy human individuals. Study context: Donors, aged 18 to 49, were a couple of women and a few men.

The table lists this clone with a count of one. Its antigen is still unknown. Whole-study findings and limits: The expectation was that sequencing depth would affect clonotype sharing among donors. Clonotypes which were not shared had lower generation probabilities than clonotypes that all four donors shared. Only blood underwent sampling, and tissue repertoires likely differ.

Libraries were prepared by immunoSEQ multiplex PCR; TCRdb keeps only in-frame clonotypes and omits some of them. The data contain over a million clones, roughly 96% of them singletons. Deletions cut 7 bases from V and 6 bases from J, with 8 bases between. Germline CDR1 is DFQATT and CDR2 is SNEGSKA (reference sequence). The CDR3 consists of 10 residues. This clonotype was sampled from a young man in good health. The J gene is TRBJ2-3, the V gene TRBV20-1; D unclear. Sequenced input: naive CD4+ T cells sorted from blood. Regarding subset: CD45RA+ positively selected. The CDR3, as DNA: TGCAGTGTAAGCGAGGATACGCAGTATTTT. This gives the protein CSVSEDTQYF.